The 29 T cell receptor beta chains below were found in one sample sequenced in a study of blood T cell repertoires in COVID-19. Measured with immunoSEQ multiplex PCR; TCRdb has only the in-frame clones, and not every one. The sample contains 200,000 to 250,000 clones, 75% to 85% of which appear only once. Sequencing input: peripheral blood. The receptors originated from an elderly woman with COVID-19, enrolled during active disease.

J is TRBJ2-1 and V is TRBV5-4; tentative D call: TRBD1 (5 bases). Trimming left V 4 bases short and J 5 bases short, with 16 bases between. The CDR3 runs 15 residues. Germline V lookup: CDR1 SGHNT, CDR2 YYREEE (reference sequence). The CDR3 is CASSRSTEANNEQFF. Written as DNA, the CDR3 is TGTGCCAGCAGCAGATCGACAGAAGCCAACAATGAGCAGTTCTTC.

V is TRBV19 and J is TRBJ1-4; 7 bases fit TRBD1. Trimming took 9 bases from V and 1 from J; bases not matched to a gene: 2. Per the germline V gene, CDR1 is LNHDA and CDR2 is SQIVND (reference sequence). The length of the CDR3 is 13 residues. The CDR3 sequence: CASRTGTNEKLFF. The DNA for the CDR3 is TGTGCCAGCCGGACAGGAACTAATGAAAAACTGTTTTTT.

The chain recombines TRBV18 with TRBJ2-7, with 7 positions matching TRBD1. This CDR3 is built from 15 residues. V shed 4 bases and J 1 base; nucleotides not matched to a gene: 7. CDR1 is KGHSH, CDR2 LQKENI, per germline. The CDR3 coding sequence is TGTGCCAGCTCACGCGACAGGGTGGGATCCTACGAGCAGTACTTC. This sequence encodes CASSRDRVGSYEQYF.

This clone was detected only a few times. The CDR3 sequence is CASSPRTDGYTF. The CDR3 bases are TGTGCCAGCAGTCCGCGGACAGATGGCTACACCTTC. The chain links TRBV28 to TRBJ1-2; a possible D gene is TRBD1 (6 bases). V was shortened by 5 bases and J by 6 bases, with 10 bases between the two germline ends. The CDR3 runs 12 residues. Germline V gene sequence: CDR1 MDHEN, CDR2 SYDVKM.

This chain links TRBV12-5 with TRBJ2-3; TRBD1 matches at 11 bases. Per germline, CDR1 LGHNT and CDR2 FRNRAP. This CDR3 region has 16 residues. V was clipped by 8 bases and J by 4 bases; unmatched bases: 11. This CDR3 reads CASSFLGTGGPDTQYF. In DNA form, the CDR3 reads TGTGCTAGTAGCTTCCTCGGGACAGGGGGACCAGATACGCAGTATTTT.

The V gene is TRBV24-1, the J gene TRBJ2-3; D gene ambiguous. Germline-derived CDR1 and CDR2 are KGHDR and SFDVKD. The CDR3 loop spans 15 amino acids. V gave up 2 bases and J gave up 0 bases, with 8 bases separating them. The CDR3 nucleotides are TGTGCCACCAGTGATTGGCAGATTAGCACAGATACGCAGTATTTT. It codes for CATSDWQISTDTQYF.

J is TRBJ2-3 and V is TRBV6-2 or TRBV6-3; TRBD2 aligns across 13 bases. V was clipped by 6 bases and J by 5 bases; unmatched bases: 5. Germline V CDR1 and CDR2: MNHEY, SVGEGT. The CDR3 has 15 amino acids. The CDR3 loop reads CASSPTSGRIDTQYF. The CDR3 DNA sequence: TGTGCCAGCAGCCCGACTAGCGGGAGGATAGATACGCAGTATTTT.

This clone was counted a single time. V is TRBV19 and J is TRBJ1-1; TRBD1 is a possible D gene (6 bases). CDR1 and CDR2 from the germline V gene are LNHDA and SQIVND (reference sequence). V was pared by 10 bases and J by 7 bases, with 22 bases between. The CDR3 covers 14 residues. This CDR3 reads CATRIGQRHSEAFF. The CDR3 region has the DNA TGTGCCACCAGAATAGGACAGCGGCATAGTGAAGCTTTCTTT.

The CDR3 region is CASSSNRGINTEAFF. Here the CDR3 DNA reads TGTGCCAGCAGCTCCAACAGGGGAATTAACACTGAAGCTTTCTTT. V usage is TRBV13 and J usage is TRBJ1-1; 7 nucleotides agree with TRBD1. The CDR3 is 15 residues long. The V gene end was trimmed by 4 bases and the J gene end by 2 bases; junction bases not matched to a gene: 7. CDR1 and CDR2 (germline): PRHDT, FYEKMQ (reference sequence).

This rearrangement joins TRBV5-1 to TRBJ1-2; TRBD1 aligns across 8 bases. Germline V gives CDR1 SGHRS, CDR2 YFSETQ. This CDR3 contains 14 residues. V dropped 4 bases and J dropped 8; count of bases not matched to a gene: 10. The CDR3 spells CASSAGQDLKGYTF. In DNA, the CDR3 is TGCGCCAGCAGCGCGGGACAGGACCTTAAGGGCTACACCTTC. Full variable domain (missing parts from reference TRBV5-1 and TRBJ1-2): KAGVTQTPRYLIKTRGQQVTLSCSPISGHRSVSWYQQTPGQGLQFLFEYFSETQRNKGNFPGRFSGRQFSNSRSEMNVSTLELGDSALYLCASSAGQDLKGYTFGSGTRLTVV.

The CDR3 DNA follows: TGTGCCAGCAGTTTAACACAGGGCCCCTACGAGCAGTACTTC. It yields the protein CASSLTQGPYEQYF. The V and J genes are TRBV27 and TRBJ2-7, with D perhaps TRBD1 (6 bases). Trimming shortened V by 2 bases and J by 2 bases, and 10 bases separated the two germline ends. The CDR3 length is 14 residues. Per the germline V gene, CDR1 is MNHEY and CDR2 is SMNVEV (reference sequence).

The V and J genes are TRBV5-4 and TRBJ1-6; D uncertain. The CDR3 has 13 residues. Germline V gene lookup returns CDR1 SGHNT and CDR2 YYREEE (reference sequence). The V end lost 0 bases, the J end lost 9 bases, and 7 bases lay between the germline ends. CDR3 residues: CASSLVESSPLHF. DNA for the CDR3: TGTGCCAGCAGCTTGGTAGAATCTTCACCCCTCCACTTT.

This chain joins TRBV7-2 and TRBJ2-3; 8 nucleotides align to TRBD1. V dropped 4 bases and J dropped 7; count of bases not matched to a gene: 10. Germline lookup yields CDR1 SGHTA and CDR2 FQGNSA. The CDR3 sequence is 15 residues long. CDR3 bases: TGTGCCAGCAGCTCCCAGGGGACAGGATTGTATACGCAGTATTTT. It is translated as CASSSQGTGLYTQYF.

This clone is a singleton in its sample. The chain joins TRBV21-1 to TRBJ2-3; whether TRBD2, the table's D call, matches the DNA was not checked. TRBV21-1 is tagged as a pseudogene. The CDR3 extends over 15 amino acids. The CDR3 reads CASSLGASSTDTQYF. The CDR3 bases are TGTGCCAGCAGCCTGGGAGCGAGTAGCACAGATACGCAGTATTTT.

This chain joins TRBV29-1 and TRBJ2-5, with D possibly being TRBD1 (6 bases). This CDR3 region has 13 residues. The germline V gene has CDR1 SQVTM and CDR2 ANQGSEA. V gave up 4 bases and J gave up 5 bases, with 14 bases separating them. The CDR3 DNA sequence: TGCAGCGTTGTAAGGCCTCAGGGGGAGACCCAGTACTTC. Translated, it gives CSVVRPQGETQYF.

The CDR3 reads CASSGGLLQETQYF. The CDR3 coding sequence is TGTGCCAGCAGCGGAGGACTGCTCCAAGAGACCCAGTACTTC. The chain recombines TRBV7-2 with TRBJ2-5; D possibly corresponds to TRBD2 (5 bases). Trimming took off 5 bases at V and 1 base at J, with 11 bases between the two ends. The CDR3 totals 14 residues. Germline V gene sequence: CDR1 SGHTA, CDR2 FQGNSA.

The chain has TRBV19 and TRBJ2-3, with TRBD1 matching 8 bases. From germline, CDR1 is LNHDA and CDR2 SQIVND (reference sequence). Trimming took 6 bases from V and 5 from J; bases not matched to a gene: 7. The CDR3 spans 14 residues. CDR3 protein: CASRRGQALDTQYF. In DNA, the CDR3 is TGTGCCAGTAGGCGGGGACAGGCTTTAGATACGCAGTATTTT.

This clone was detected once. Only one base separates this from a far larger clonotype, so it likely reflects a read error. The chain recombines TRBV12-3 or TRBV12-4 with TRBJ2-7; D not resolved. V lost 6 bases and J lost 2, with 5 bases in between. This CDR3 comprises 11 residues. CDR3 nucleotides: TGTGCCAGCAGCCTTACCTACGAGCAGTACTTC. Its protein product is CASSLTYEQYF.

The chain is built from TRBV14 and TRBJ2-5; possibly TRBD2 for D (6 bases). Germline V gene lookup returns CDR1 SGHDN and CDR2 FVKESK. This CDR3 region has 16 residues. V was clipped by 4 bases and J by 2 bases, with 17 bases between them. The CDR3 sequence is CASSPLGTAIQETQYF. For the CDR3, the DNA is TGTGCCAGCAGCCCGCTCGGGACTGCGATTCAAGAGACCCAGTACTTC.

The rearrangement uses TRBV3-1 (or the pseudogene TRBV3-2) and TRBJ2-1; the match to TRBD2 covers 15 bases. The CDR3 loop spans 13 amino acids. Germline assignment: CDR1 LGHDT and CDR2 YNNKEL (reference sequence). V lost 1 base, J lost 15 bases, and 1 base stayed unmatched. Here the CDR3 reads CASSQGTSGRGFF. The DNA for the CDR3 is TGTGCCAGCAGCCAAGGGACTAGCGGGAGGGGGTTCTTC.

The count of this clone is one. This specimen includes other DNA sequences encoding the same CDR3. This chain uses TRBV4-1 with TRBJ1-2; D unresolved. Germline CDR1 and CDR2: MGHRA and YSYEKL. The length of the CDR3 is 12 residues. Trimming pared 0 bases from V and 4 bases from J, leaving 3 bases between. The CDR3 is CASSQDSYGYTF. The CDR3 coding sequence is TGCGCCAGCAGCCAAGACAGCTATGGCTACACCTTC.

V and J are TRBV30 and TRBJ1-5, with 9 bases aligning to TRBD1. The CDR3 is made up of 13 amino acids. Per the germline V gene, CDR1 is GTSNPN and CDR2 is SVGIG (reference sequence). Trimming removed 1 base from V and 7 bases from J; junction bases left unmatched: 2. The CDR3, as DNA: TGTGCCTGGAGTGGAGGACAGGGGCAGCCCCAGCATTTT. Protein sequence: CAWSGGQGQPQHF.

This chain connects TRBV18 to TRBJ2-3; TRBD2 matches at 10 bases. Trimming took 1 base from V and 3 from J; bases not matched to a gene: 1. The CDR3 consists of 15 residues. CDR1 is KGHSH, CDR2 LQKENI, per germline. CDR3 sequence: CASSPRAGGTDTQYF. DNA for the CDR3: TGTGCCAGCTCACCACGAGCGGGAGGGACAGATACGCAGTATTTT.

CDR3 sequence reads: CASSQTGFYNSPLHF. CDR3 in DNA: TGTGCCAGCAGCCAAACAGGTTTCTATAATTCACCCCTCCACTTT. The chain joins TRBV14 to TRBJ1-6; D perhaps matches TRBD1 (5 bases). The CDR3 totals 15 residues. V was trimmed by 2 bases and J by 3 bases, leaving 8 bases between them. Germline CDR1 SGHDN, CDR2 FVKESK.

CDR3 sequence (DNA): TGTGCCAGCAGCCAATCATTGGAGGATGGCTACACCTTC. Protein: CASSQSLEDGYTF. The chain has TRBV16 and TRBJ1-2, with no clear D. V was trimmed by 0 bases and J by 6 bases, leaving 8 bases between them. Germline V CDR1 and CDR2: KGHSY, FQNENV. This CDR3 region has 13 residues.

The chain carries TRBV6-2 or TRBV6-3 and TRBJ2-5, with D perhaps TRBD2 (5 bases). CDR1 MNHEY and CDR2 SVGEGT come from the germline V gene. V was shortened by 6 bases and J by 0 bases, with 17 bases between the two germline ends. This CDR3 comprises 16 residues. CDR3 in DNA: TGTGCCAGCAGCTTCTCCGGACTCGGAAACCAAGAGACCCAGTACTTC. Translating it yields CASSFSGLGNQETQYF.

This chain connects TRBV5-6 to TRBJ2-5; D unresolved. V lost 0 bases to trimming and J lost 1 base, with 7 bases between them. Looked up from germline, CDR1 is SGHDT and CDR2 is YYEEEE. This CDR3 has 14 residues. The chain's CDR3 is CASSLVVSQETQYF. As DNA, the CDR3 is TGTGCCAGCAGCTTGGTCGTCTCCCAAGAGACCCAGTACTTC.

This clone was counted between two and nine times. The gene calls are TRBV4-2 and TRBJ2-1; TRBD2 might be the D (5 bases). Between the trimmed V and J ends, which lost 1 base and 0 bases, there was a span of 10 bases. Looked up from germline, CDR1 is LGHNA and CDR2 is YNFKEQ. The length of the CDR3 is 16 residues. This CDR3 reads CASSQVSVSSYNEQFF. The CDR3 DNA reads as TGTGCCAGCAGCCAAGTTAGCGTTAGCTCCTACAATGAGCAGTTCTTC.

The rearrangement joins TRBV6-5 to TRBJ1-4; the D is unclear. V lost 2 bases, J lost 0 bases, and 7 bases lay in between. Germline loops: CDR1 MNHEY, CDR2 SVGAGI. This CDR3 spans 15 amino acids. CDR3 protein: CASSYGGTTNEKLFF. DNA of the CDR3: TGTGCCAGCAGTTACGGTGGCACAACTAATGAAAAACTGTTTTTT.